This TCR beta chain was found in a study of OX40 agonist ivuxolimab in advanced cancers. The CDR3 is 16 amino acids. Trimming pared 1 base from V and 2 bases from J, leaving 13 bases between. Per germline, CDR1 SGHRS and CDR2 YFSETQ. Profiled with immunoSEQ multiplex PCR; TCRdb holds only in-frame clones, not every one. Of roughly 61,000 clones listed, 90% are singletons. This receptor was obtained from an adult with an advanced solid tumor such as melanoma, head and neck, liver or kidney cancer. The sample here was CD4+ or CD8+ T cells sorted from blood, taken in a trial of the OX40 agonist ivuxolimab. V gene TRBV5-1 combines with J gene TRBJ1-5; maybe TRBD1 (6 bases). The DNA of the CDR3 is TGCGCCAGCAGCTTGTCAGGGGACGGAGGCAATCAGCCCCAGCATTTT. Its translation: CASSLSGDGGNQPQHF.